The 21 T cell receptor beta chains in this list originate from one sample, sequenced in a study of monozygotic twins with inflammatory bowel disease. TCRdb reprocessed the 5' RACE reads; each CDR3 protein has one entry and no DNA is given. The sample table sets out around 190,000 distinct CDR3 sequences. The material sequenced was blood. These receptors were collected from a human donor with ulcerative colitis or Crohn's disease, or a healthy co-twin of an affected twin (not recorded which).

The rearrangement joins TRBV15 to TRBJ1-5; TCRdb designates TRBD1, a call that cannot be tested without DNA. The CDR3 has 18 amino acids. Germline V gene sequence: CDR1 LNHNV, CDR2 YYDKDF (reference sequence). CDR3 sequence: CATSRAGTGGEWNQPQHF.

This chain uses TRBV7-9 with TRBJ2-5. The CDR3 loop spans 11 amino acids. Germline V gives CDR1 SEHNR, CDR2 FQNEAQ (reference sequence). Here the CDR3 reads CASSFQETQHF.

This chain joins TRBV20-1 and TRBJ1-6; TCRdb's D call, TRBD1, is unchecked because there is no DNA. Per germline, CDR1 DFQATT and CDR2 SNEGSKA (reference sequence). The CDR3 sequence is 15 residues long. CDR3 region: CSARWQGAYNSPLHF.

The gene calls are TRBV5-4 and TRBJ2-1; TCRdb calls TRBD1, which cannot be checked without DNA. From germline, CDR1 is SGHNT and CDR2 YYREEE (reference sequence). This CDR3 has 16 residues. CDR3 region: CASSLGGQTNYNEQFF.

V usage is TRBV6-1 and J usage is TRBJ2-5; without DNA, the TCRdb call of TRBD1 cannot be checked. There are 15 residues in the CDR3. Germline CDR1 and CDR2: MNHNS and SASEGT. CDR3 sequence: CASRRTGALQETQYF.

The rearrangement uses TRBV5-1 and TRBJ1-6. This CDR3 contains 15 residues. The germline V gene has CDR1 SGHRS and CDR2 YFSETQ. The CDR3 region is CASSLETSHNSPLHF. Based on the CDR3 plus reference TRBV5-1 and TRBJ1-6, the full variable domain is KAGVTQTPRYLIKTRGQQVTLSCSPISGHRSVSWYQQTPGQGLQFLFEYFSETQRNKGNFPGRFSGRQFSNSRSEMNVSTLELGDSALYLCASSLETSHNSPLHFGNGTRLTVT.

CDR3 sequence reads: CASSQLDMVPSSGNTIYF. The chain uses TRBV4-1 and TRBJ1-3. The V gene's germline CDR1 is MGHRA and CDR2 YSYEKL. The CDR3 covers 18 residues.

This sequence joins TRBV5-1 and TRBJ2-5. Germline V CDR1 and CDR2: SGHRS, YFSETQ. The CDR3 is 14 residues long. The CDR3 region is CASSLVPSQETQYF.

The chain has TRBV12-3 or TRBV12-4 and TRBJ1-1. The CDR3 length is 13 residues. The CDR3 protein is CASSLDSRVEAFF.

V and J are TRBV13 and TRBJ2-1; TCRdb returns TRBD2, unconfirmable since there is no DNA. The CDR3 consists of 15 residues. The germline gives CDR1 PRHDT, CDR2 FYEKMQ (reference sequence). CDR3 residues: CASSRSSGGINEQFF.

The chain carries TRBV21-1 and TRBJ2-7; no DNA is available, so the TRBD1 call from TCRdb remains unchecked. TRBV21-1 is designated a pseudogene. This CDR3 has 15 residues. The CDR3 protein is CASSIFRDSTYEQYF.

The J gene is TRBJ2-2, the V gene TRBV20-1; TCRdb names TRBD2, which stays unverified in the absence of DNA. CDR1 is DFQATT and CDR2 is SNEGSKA in the germline V gene (reference sequence). This CDR3 spans 16 amino acids. The CDR3 loop reads CSSSRGTSGGPGELFF.

The rearrangement links TRBV5-1 to TRBJ1-5; TCRdb calls TRBD1, which cannot be checked without DNA. The germline V gene encodes CDR1 SGHRS and CDR2 YFSETQ. This CDR3 is 15 amino acids long. CDR3 protein: CASSPTGASNQPQHF.

The rearrangement links TRBV5-1 to TRBJ2-3; TCRdb picks TRBD1, but there is no DNA to check that call. The CDR3 is 15 amino acids. Germline V lookup: CDR1 SGHRS, CDR2 YFSETQ. CDR3 region: CASSSFGATTDTQYF. Combining the CDR3 with reference TRBV5-1 and TRBJ2-3 gives the whole variable domain KAGVTQTPRYLIKTRGQQVTLSCSPISGHRSVSWYQQTPGQGLQFLFEYFSETQRNKGNFPGRFSGRQFSNSRSEMNVSTLELGDSALYLCASSSFGATTDTQYFGPGTRLTVL.

V usage is TRBV2 and J usage is TRBJ2-1; no DNA is available, so the TRBD2 call from TCRdb remains unchecked. Per germline, CDR1 SNHLY and CDR2 FYNNEI. The CDR3 loop spans 12 amino acids. CDR3 protein: CATPSGINEQFF. Full variable domain (outside the CDR3, taken from reference TRBV2 and TRBJ2-1): EPEVTQTPSHQVTQMGQEVILRCVPISNHLYFYWYRQILGQKVEFLVSFYNNEISEKSEIFDDQFSVERPDGSNFTLKIRSTKLEDSAMYFCATPSGINEQFFGPGTRLTVL.

The chain joins TRBV29-1 to TRBJ1-1. The CDR3 consists of 14 residues. Germline V lookup: CDR1 SQVTM, CDR2 ANQGSEA. CDR3 amino acids: CSARNAGTKSATFF.

The chain couples TRBV7-9 to TRBJ2-2; without DNA, the TCRdb call of TRBD1 cannot be checked. The CDR3 runs to 15 residues. Germline CDR1 and CDR2: SEHNR and FQNEAQ (reference sequence). CDR3 protein: CASSTGLPNTGELFF.

J is TRBJ2-3 and V is TRBV10-3; checking the TCRdb D call of TRBD1 is not possible without DNA. The CDR3 loop spans 15 amino acids. Looked up from germline, CDR1 is ENHRY and CDR2 is SYGVKD. Here the CDR3 reads CAISPRRDRVDTQYF.

The chain couples TRBV7-2 to TRBJ2-3; the D call from TCRdb, TRBD2, cannot be confirmed without DNA. Germline-derived CDR1 and CDR2 are SGHTA and FQGNSA. This CDR3 is built from 16 residues. The CDR3 reads CASSGAGGESTDTQYF.

V usage is TRBV3-1 and J usage is TRBJ2-1; as DNA is missing, the TRBD2 call by TCRdb cannot be tested. The CDR3 spans 17 residues. Germline assignment: CDR1 LGHDT and CDR2 YNNKEL (reference sequence). The CDR3 sequence: CASSQDPERGGNNEQFF.

This chain uses TRBV5-1 with TRBJ2-7; TCRdb selects TRBD1, and the lack of DNA leaves this call unchecked. The CDR3 has 14 amino acids. Germline lookup yields CDR1 SGHRS and CDR2 YFSETQ. This chain's CDR3 is CASSFIWAGSEQYF.